This T cell receptor (beta chain) was retrieved from a study of blood T cell repertoires in COVID-19. Study-wide context: Researchers got acute and convalescent COVID-19 samples from the United States, Italy and Spain. Nucleic acid was either cDNA or gDNA, and it came from T cells, B-cell-depleted T cells, or PBMCs.

The CDR3 loop spans 14 amino acids. J gave up 7 bases and V 3 bases, and 5 bases lay outside the gene matches. Germline loops: CDR1 SEHNR, CDR2 FQNEAQ (reference sequence). This table comes from immunoSEQ multiplex PCR, and its TCRdb copy is limited to in-frame clones, with some not included. The profile covers roughly 64,000 clones, with 86% appearing a single time and 1.2% taken by the ten largest. The sequenced sample was peripheral blood. The receptor was isolated from a man between 40 and 49 years old with acute or convalescent COVID-19. The chain links TRBV7-9 to TRBJ2-4, with TRBD1 identical over 8 bases. The chain's CDR3 is CASSFGQGRNIQYF. The CDR3 region has the DNA TGTGCCAGCAGCTTTGGACAGGGTCGGAACATTCAGTACTTC.